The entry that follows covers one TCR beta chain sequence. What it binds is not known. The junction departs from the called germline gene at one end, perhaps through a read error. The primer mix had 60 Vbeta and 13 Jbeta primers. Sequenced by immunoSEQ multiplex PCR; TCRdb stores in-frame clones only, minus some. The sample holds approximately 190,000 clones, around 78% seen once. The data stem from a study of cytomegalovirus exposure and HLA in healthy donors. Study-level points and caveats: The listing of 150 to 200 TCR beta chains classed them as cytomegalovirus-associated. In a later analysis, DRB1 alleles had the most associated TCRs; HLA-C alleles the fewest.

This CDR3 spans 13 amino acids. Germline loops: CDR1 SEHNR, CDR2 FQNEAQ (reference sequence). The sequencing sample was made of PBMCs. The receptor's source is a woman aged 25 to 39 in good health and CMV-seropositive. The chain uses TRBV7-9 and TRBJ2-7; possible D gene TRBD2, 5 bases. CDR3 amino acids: CSSSSRDSYEQYF. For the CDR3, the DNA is TGTTCCAGCAGCTCCCGGGACTCCTACGAGCAGTACTTC.